This TCR beta chain was sequenced in a study of T cells in Graves' hyperthyroidism and ophthalmopathy. This clonotype was seen at least ten times. Germline CDR1 is SGHRS and CDR2 is YFSETQ. This CDR3 region has 14 residues. Between the trimmed V and J ends, which lost 4 bases and 3 bases, there was a span of 13 bases. The investigators amplified TCR beta CDR3 regions from RNA transcripts. The TCR CDR3 was amplified in a first-round RT-PCR using the HTBI primer set. TCRdb reprocessed the multiplex PCR reads with MiXCR, giving one entry per CDR3 protein. The sample lists around 450,000 distinct CDR3 sequences; approximately 14% were seen once. Source material for PBMCs was more than 7.5 ml fresh peripheral blood.

The chain joins TRBV5-1 to TRBJ1-2, with D perhaps matching TRBD1 (6 bases). The clonotype comes from a woman under 30 with Graves' hyperthyroidism. The specimen was blood. This CDR3 is CASSKGVSDYGYTF. The CDR3 bases are TGCGCCAGCAGCAAGGGGGTGAGCGACTATGGCTACACCTTC. The full variable domain, completed using reference TRBV5-1 and TRBJ1-2, is KAGVTQTPRYLIKTRGQQVTLSCSPISGHRSVSWYQQTPGQGLQFLFEYFSETQRNKGNFPGRFSGRQFSNSRSEMNVSTLELGDSALYLCASSKGVSDYGYTFGSGTRLTVV.